The sequence of this T cell receptor (beta chain) was determined in a study of regulatory T cells in long-lasting Graves disease listed by TCRdb under 2021. About the study as a whole: Newly diagnosed Graves' disease patients had taken antithyroid drugs for less than 3 months. Patients with persistent Graves' disease were compared with patients with newly diagnosed Graves' disease using TCR sequencing and RNA sequencing of peripheral blood. The study was registered as a clinical trial and conducted in China. A total of around 35 samples were covered by TCR sequencing, comprising around 13 persistent and about 20 newly diagnosed Graves' disease patients. What the study reported, not specific to this receptor: Compared with newly diagnosed patients, persistent Graves' disease patients had lower TCR Shannon entropy and fewer highly expanded clones, which suggests clonal expansion. Sequencing and analysis were limited to the TCR beta chain. The authors noted that the small sample size was a limitation that may lower accuracy. More public clonotypes were shared among persistent patients (roughly 2,700) than among newly diagnosed patients (just under 1,000). The study examined only peripheral blood because the primary lesion, thyroid tissue, could not be accessed. TRBV28, TRBJ1-2 and TRBJ2-5 were preferentially used in persistent disease, while TRBV20-1 and TRBJ2-1 were favored in newly diagnosed disease.

The method behind the library was multiplex PCR. Sequencing used an Illumina HiSeq 4000. To build TCR beta libraries, CDR3 regions were amplified by Arm-PCR using iRepertoire HTBI primers. PCR products were gel purified before sequencing. The paper's data handling went like this. Across samples, 62 TRBV and 13 to 15 TRBJ segments were identified and used for gene usage analysis of CDR3 amino acid clonotypes. COPE and FqMerger were used to merge the filtered high-quality paired reads into contigs. Contigs were aligned with BLAST to IMGT TRBV, TRBD and TRBJ reference genes, and CDR3 was defined per IMGT. Clonotypes above 0.1% frequency were classified as highly expanded clones. Shannon entropy served as the measure of repertoire diversity, while the Gini coefficient captured V-J evenness. Public clonotypes were defined as clonotypes shared by more than one individual. The public reads were reanalyzed by TCRdb: fastp trimming at Q25, MiXCR alignment, in-frame beta chains only. Rows are unified per CDR3 protein, each entry keeping the most common DNA and genes. The V and J calls were not made by the authors but by TCRdb's processing. For this sample there are about 500,000 distinct CDR3 sequences; approximately 12% appear just once. Clones ranked in the top ten supply 8% to 10% of the sample.

Germline trimming amounts to 3 bases on V and 0 bases on J, with 7 as the count of junction bases outside the gene matches. The CDR3 has 18 amino acids, counting the end cysteine and phenylalanine. Only the CDR3 region is kept as DNA, spanning 54 bases read in frame from base 1. CDR1 and CDR2 were assigned from the germline V gene as KGHDR and SFDVKD. This clonotype was seen a few times. What this receptor recognizes is not known. No base quality values were provided; no much bigger clone lies one nucleotide off. This specimen's time point label, per the study, means: newly diagnosed GD, antithyroid drugs for less than 3 months. For both TCR sequencing and RNA sequencing, RNA was extracted from PBMCs using TRIzol. The diagnosis of Graves' disease was made according to American Thyroid Association guidelines. Patients were recruited from an endocrinology department in Xi'an, China. Each patient gave approximately 9.7 milliliters of peripheral blood, collected in an EDTA anticoagulant tube. Ficoll Paque Plus density gradient separation was used to isolate PBMCs, and no further T cell sorting was performed. An Agilent 2100 Bioanalyzer and agarose gel were used to assess RNA quality, and a NanoDrop 2000 was used to measure RNA concentration.

This same sample was also taken into another study, of T cells in Graves' hyperthyroidism and ophthalmopathy. Drawing on the second study: Stable Graves' hyperthyroidism was defined as the absence of progression to ophthalmopathy over 18 months of follow-up. The hyperthyroidism patients were between 18 and 65 years old and newly diagnosed, with a disease duration of less than 2 months. Patients with uncontrolled infections, other autoimmune diseases, pregnancy or lactation were excluded. Diagnoses were established on the basis of clinical symptoms, serum thyroxine and TRAb, thyroid ultrasound, and orbital computed tomography. The TCR CDR3 was subjected to a first round of RT-PCR using the HTBI primer set and the Qiagen OneStep RT-PCR kit. Most expanded thyroid clonotypes (frequency above 0.001) were also found in blood, which suggests that blood repertoires may mirror thyroid immune responses. A model built on a 13 V-J signature distinguished ophthalmopathy from stable hyperthyroidism, reaching around 88% sensitivity and about 81% specificity in cross-validation and 80%/75% in testing. During validation, the model predicted progression to ophthalmopathy a median of around 7 months ahead of onset, with almost 71% sensitivity and around 72% specificity. To identify TCR V-J signatures that set the groups apart, the researchers used a discovery cohort of about a hundred patients, made up of about 44 with Graves' ophthalmopathy and 57 with stable Graves' hyperthyroidism. An independent validation cohort of fewer than 20 hyperthyroidism patients and 17 patients who later progressed to ophthalmopathy tested prospective prediction of ophthalmopathy. The 95 to 100 discovery patients were randomly divided into training and test sets at a 7:3 ratio. The study also compared thyroid tissue and blood T-cell repertoires from over 5 Graves' hyperthyroidism patients. Once sampling was done, hyperthyroidism patients were given methimazole at a starting dose of 30 mg daily, whereas ophthalmopathy patients were given high-dose intravenous methylprednisolone. A second multiplex PCR round built the libraries, followed by size selection and purification. Paired-end sequencing of the libraries was performed with 100 bp reads on an Illumina HiSeq2000. SOAPnuke was used to process the raw data, with reads discarded if the reads contained adapters or uncalled bases, had a mean Phred below 15, or lacked an exact constant-primer or identifier match. COPE v1.2.5 was used to merge high-quality paired reads, and clonotypes were defined as unique nucleotide sequences. MiTCR v1.1 was used to align clonotypes to the IMGT TRBV, TRBD and TRBJ reference segments. Analysis was restricted to V-J combinations with a frequency above 0.0001, which covered 98% to 99.2% of repertoires. The TCS score was defined as F50 (clonal expansion) divided by E x V (chaos), with BLOSUM62-based TCRdist calculated between CDR3 peptides within each V-J. Welch's t-statistics and random forest reduced 500 to 550 V-J features to 13, which were used in a naive Bayes classifier (R e1071). Sample size was not statistically predetermined, and investigators were not blinded to group allocation. The paper describes TCR Vbeta CDR3 sequencing of more than 120 peripheral blood samples, made up of 43 ophthalmopathy patients, approximately 73 hyperthyroidism patients and 17 progressor patients.

The TCR comes from a woman in her twenties or thirties with Graves disease. Donor details come from another sample of the same person, matched by shared clones. Sample: peripheral blood mononuclear cells (PBMCs), taken at new diagnosis, from a patient treated with antithyroid drugs. This receptor chain uses TRBV24-1 and TRBJ1-2; 12 nucleotides in the junction match TRBD1. The DNA reads TGTGCCACCAGTGATGCCGGGACAGGGGGCTCCTCTAACTATGGCTACACCTTC. This yields the protein CATSDAGTGGSSNYGYTF.